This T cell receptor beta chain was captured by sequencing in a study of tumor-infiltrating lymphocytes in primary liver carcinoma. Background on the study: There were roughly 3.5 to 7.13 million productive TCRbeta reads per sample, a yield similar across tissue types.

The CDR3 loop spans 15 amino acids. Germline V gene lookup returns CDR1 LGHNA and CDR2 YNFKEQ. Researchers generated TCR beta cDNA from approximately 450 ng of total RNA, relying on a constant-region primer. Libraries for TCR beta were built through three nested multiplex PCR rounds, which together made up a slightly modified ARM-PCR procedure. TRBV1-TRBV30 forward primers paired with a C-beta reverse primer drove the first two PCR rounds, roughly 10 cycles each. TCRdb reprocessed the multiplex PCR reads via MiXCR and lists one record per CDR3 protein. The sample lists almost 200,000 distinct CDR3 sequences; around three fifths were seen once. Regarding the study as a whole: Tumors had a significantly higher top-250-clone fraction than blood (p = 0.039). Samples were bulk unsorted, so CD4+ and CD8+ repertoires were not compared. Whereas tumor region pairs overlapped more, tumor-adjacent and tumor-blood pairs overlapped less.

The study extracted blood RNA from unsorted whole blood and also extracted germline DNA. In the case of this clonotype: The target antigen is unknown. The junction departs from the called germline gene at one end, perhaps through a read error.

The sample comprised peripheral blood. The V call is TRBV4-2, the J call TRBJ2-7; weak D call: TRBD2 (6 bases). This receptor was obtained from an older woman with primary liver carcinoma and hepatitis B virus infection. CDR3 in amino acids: CASSLGLTGAYDQYF. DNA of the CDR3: TGTGCCAGCAGCCTTGGACTAACGGGAGCCTACGATCAGTACTTC.